Each of the 4 T cell receptor beta chains below was sequenced from the same sample in a study of cytomegalovirus exposure and HLA in healthy donors (dated by TCRdb to the late 2010s). Receptor libraries were prepared by the immunoSEQ multiplex PCR assay. A mixture of 60 forward primers for TCR Vbeta segments and 13 reverse primers for TCR Jbeta segments was used in the multiplex PCR. TCRdb took over this immuneACCESS table, retaining in-frame rearrangements with V and J assigned. Such tables are incomplete; in checked studies, under half of the missing clones stem from an unresolved V gene, and the remainder is unexplained. For this sample there are 200,000 to 250,000 clones; 70% to 80% appear just once. About 3.8% of the sample goes to the ten largest clones. Sequencing was done on a sample of PBMCs. All receptors come from a male donor in good health and CMV-seronegative.

This chain connects TRBV10-2 to TRBJ2-6; 12 positions match TRBD2. CDR1 WSHSY and CDR2 SAAADI come from the germline V gene. The CDR3 has 17 amino acids. V was pared by 6 bases and J by 1 base, with 4 bases of the junction left unmatched. This CDR3 reads CASRTSGSVSGANVLTF. CDR3 nucleotide sequence: TGCGCCAGCAGGACTAGCGGGAGTGTATCTGGGGCCAACGTCCTGACTTTC.

This clone has only a few counts. This chain uses TRBV2 with TRBJ1-2, with TRBD1 as a possible D gene (5 bases). Germline V gene data show CDR1 as SNHLY and CDR2 as FYNNEI. This CDR3 region has 13 residues. The V end lost 11 bases, the J end lost 3 bases, and 16 bases lay between the germline ends. Here the CDR3 reads CAGQGGMDYGYTF. CDR3 DNA: TGTGCCGGCCAGGGTGGAATGGACTATGGCTACACCTTC.

This chain uses TRBV10-2 with TRBJ2-7; 10 bases are shared with TRBD2. CDR3 length equals 15 residues. From germline, CDR1 is WSHSY and CDR2 SAAADI. V shed 5 bases and J 6 bases; nucleotides not matched to a gene: 10. The CDR3 sequence is CASSTGLASLGEQYF. CDR3 nucleotide sequence: TGCGCCAGCAGTACGGGACTAGCGAGCTTGGGCGAGCAGTACTTC.

The V call is TRBV2, the J call TRBJ2-3; 10 bases map to TRBD2. Germline assignment: CDR1 SNHLY and CDR2 FYNNEI. V lost 5 bases to trimming and J lost 5 bases; unmatched junction nucleotides: 10. The CDR3 extends over 16 amino acids. The CDR3 sequence is CASSSGAGGPGDTQYF. The CDR3 DNA reads as TGTGCCAGCAGTAGTGGAGCGGGAGGGCCGGGAGATACGCAGTATTTT.